Following are 25 T cell receptor beta chains from one sample sequenced in a study of blood T cell repertoires in COVID-19. The table came from immunoSEQ multiplex PCR; TCRdb's copy has only in-frame clones and leaves some out. The sample shows about 120,000 clones, 85% to 90% of them seen only once. The sample taken for sequencing was peripheral blood. These receptors originate from a man in his 70s with active or convalescent COVID-19.

The chain is built from TRBV14 and TRBJ2-1; 9 bases match TRBD2. Trimming at V came to 4 bases and at J to 10 bases, leaving 14 bases not matched to a gene. The germline V gene has CDR1 SGHDN and CDR2 FVKESK. This CDR3 comprises 16 residues. The CDR3 bases are TGTGCCAGCAGCCCGTCGATCGCGGGAGGGCCGGGGGAGCAGTTCTTC. Translating gives CASSPSIAGGPGEQFF.

The genes are TRBV19 and TRBJ2-1; weak D call: TRBD1 (6 bases). Germline V gives CDR1 LNHDA, CDR2 SQIVND (reference sequence). V was trimmed by 1 base and J by 1 base, leaving 11 bases between them. CDR3 size: 16 residues. Here the CDR3 reads CASSIAGQGSYNEQFF. Written as DNA, the CDR3 is TGTGCCAGTAGTATAGCAGGGCAGGGGTCCTACAATGAGCAGTTCTTC.

The gene calls are TRBV6-6 and TRBJ1-1; D possibly corresponds to TRBD1 (6 bases). This CDR3 has 13 amino acids. V was clipped by 2 bases and J by 6 bases, with 10 bases between them. The germline V gene has CDR1 MNHNY and CDR2 SVGAGI (reference sequence). Here the CDR3 reads CASSYGGASEAFF. In DNA form, the CDR3 reads TGTGCCAGCAGTTACGGGGGGGCTTCTGAAGCTTTCTTT.

The CDR3 coding sequence is TGTGCCAGCAAACTGACCGGGACAGGGAGCTCCTACGAGCAGTACTTC. Translating gives CASKLTGTGSSYEQYF. The V call is TRBV7-8, the J call TRBJ2-7; 9 nucleotides line up with TRBD1. Losses at the gene ends were 7 bases for V and 0 bases for J; bases not matched to a gene: 10. The V gene's germline CDR1 is SGHVS and CDR2 FQNEAQ. CDR3 length equals 16 residues.

The chain joins TRBV19 to TRBJ2-3; a weak D match, TRBD1 (6 bases). Trimming cost V 4 bases and J 2 bases, with 19 bases left between them. CDR3 length equals 17 residues. Germline V gene data show CDR1 as LNHDA and CDR2 as SQIVND (reference sequence). Here the CDR3 reads CASSTPAPGQNTDTQYF. Written as DNA, the CDR3 is TGTGCCAGTAGTACCCCCGCCCCAGGACAGAACACAGATACGCAGTATTTT.

V and J are TRBV7-2 and TRBJ1-4, with 8 bases aligning to TRBD1. The CDR3 runs 14 residues. Unmatched junction bases numbered 4, after V lost 4 bases and J lost 6 bases. Germline CDR1 SGHTA, CDR2 FQGNSA. This chain's CDR3 is CASSYETGDEKLFF. In DNA, the CDR3 is TGTGCCAGCAGCTACGAGACAGGGGATGAAAAACTGTTTTTT.

V is TRBV6-5 and J is TRBJ2-3; no definite D call. Trimming shortened V by 6 bases and J by 7 bases, and 11 bases separated the two germline ends. The germline V gene has CDR1 MNHEY and CDR2 SVGAGI. The length of the CDR3 is 12 residues. The CDR3 is CASRSGGYTQYF. In DNA form, the CDR3 reads TGTGCCAGCAGATCCGGCGGTTATACGCAGTATTTT.

The V gene is TRBV12-3 or TRBV12-4, the J gene TRBJ2-5; no clear D. The CDR3 length is 13 residues. V lost 5 bases and J 7 bases, leaving 14 bases between the germline ends. This chain's CDR3 is CASSNDSPGTQYF. CDR3 DNA sequence: TGTGCCAGCAGTAATGACTCCCCTGGGACCCAGTACTTC.

The chain couples TRBV5-1 to TRBJ2-7; D possibly corresponds to TRBD1 (6 bases). In germline, CDR1 is SGHRS, CDR2 YFSETQ. The CDR3 is made up of 13 amino acids. The germline V and J ends were trimmed by 0 bases and 4 bases, with 8 bases remaining between them. The CDR3 is CASSLDREYEQYF. For the CDR3, the DNA is TGCGCCAGCAGCTTGGACAGGGAGTACGAGCAGTACTTC.

The J gene is TRBJ2-7, the V gene TRBV5-1; 8 bases align to TRBD1. Trimming cost V 1 base and J 3 bases; bases outside gene matches: 9. The CDR3 is 16 amino acids. In germline, CDR1 is SGHRS, CDR2 YFSETQ. The CDR3, as DNA: TGCGCCAGCAGCTTGTCAGGGGGCAATAAAGGCTACGAGCAGTACTTC. Protein product: CASSLSGGNKGYEQYF.

The rearrangement joins TRBV2 to TRBJ2-1, with 10 bases fitting TRBD1. V lost 7 bases to trimming and J lost 9 bases; unmatched junction nucleotides: 6. Germline loops: CDR1 SNHLY, CDR2 FYNNEI. The CDR3 totals 13 residues. The DNA of the CDR3 is TGTGCCAGCACCCAGACAGGGGGCCTTGAGCAGTTCTTC. Translation gives CASTQTGGLEQFF.

This chain joins TRBV6-2 or TRBV6-3 and TRBJ1-1; 9 nucleotides agree with TRBD1. Trimming cost V 6 bases and J 3 bases; bases outside gene matches: 8. CDR1 is MNHEY, CDR2 SVGEGT, per germline. This CDR3 is built from 15 residues. This CDR3 reads CASSPRWTGDTEAFF. CDR3 sequence (DNA): TGTGCCAGCAGCCCCCGATGGACAGGGGACACTGAAGCTTTCTTT.

The chain is built from TRBV15 and TRBJ2-1; 12 nucleotides match TRBD2. The CDR3 totals 18 residues. Germline V gene data show CDR1 as LNHNV and CDR2 as YYDKDF (reference sequence). The J segment lost 2 bases and the V segment lost 4 bases, leaving 9 bases of the junction unmatched. The CDR3 region has the DNA TGTGCCACCAGCAATTGGGCTAGCGGGAGGGTAACCTACAATGAGCAGTTCTTC. Translated, it gives CATSNWASGRVTYNEQFF. Looking up the rest from reference TRBV15 and TRBJ2-1 gives the full variable domain: DAMVIQNPRYQVTQFGKPVTLSCSQTLNHNVMYWYQQKSSQAPKLLFHYYDKDFNNEADTPDNFQSRRPNTSFCFLDIRSPGLGDTAMYLCATSNWASGRVTYNEQFFGPGTRLTVL.

This chain joins TRBV12-3 or TRBV12-4 and TRBJ2-1; 7 positions match TRBD2. The CDR3 totals 11 residues. Trimming cost V 5 bases and J 12 bases; bases outside gene matches: 4. The CDR3 protein is CASSGRGVQFF. CDR3 nucleotide sequence: TGTGCCAGCAGTGGACGGGGGGTGCAGTTCTTC.

The gene calls are TRBV7-8 and TRBJ2-2; TRBD1 is a possible D gene (6 bases). Trimming cost V 5 bases and J 5 bases, with 12 bases left between them. The germline V gene has CDR1 SGHVS and CDR2 FQNEAQ. This CDR3 comprises 14 residues. This CDR3 reads CASSRNRETGELFF. CDR3 bases: TGTGCCAGCAGCCGGAACAGGGAAACCGGGGAGCTGTTTTTT.

This chain connects TRBV2 to TRBJ1-1; D is unclear. CDR1 SNHLY and CDR2 FYNNEI come from the germline V gene. Trimming shortened V by 6 bases and J by 1 base, and 9 bases separated the two germline ends. The CDR3 spans 13 residues. CDR3 region: CASRRQWNTEAFF. In DNA form, the CDR3 reads TGTGCCAGCAGGCGACAATGGAACACTGAAGCTTTCTTT.

The DNA of the CDR3 is TGTGCCAGCAGTTCAGGTCTAGCGGGAGCCGAGCAGTACTTC. Protein: CASSSGLAGAEQYF. The chain is built from TRBV11-3 and TRBJ2-7, with 10 positions matching TRBD2. Trimming took 6 bases from V and 6 from J; bases not matched to a gene: 8. The CDR3 covers 14 residues. Germline CDR1 is SGHNT and CDR2 is YENEEA. The variable domain in full, completed from reference TRBV11-3 and TRBJ2-7, reads EAGVVQSPRYKIIEKKQPVAFWCNPISGHNTLYWYLQNLGQGPELLIRYENEEAVDDSQLPKDRFSAERLKGVDSTLKIQPAELGDSAVYLCASSSGLAGAEQYFGPGTRLTVT.

The chain combines TRBV18 with TRBJ1-6; the D is unclear. CDR3 length: 15 amino acids. From germline, CDR1 is KGHSH and CDR2 LQKENI. Trimming removed 3 bases from V and 8 bases from J, with 14 bases in between. Here the CDR3 DNA reads TGTGCCAGCTCACCCGTCTCTGGAGAGGATTCACCCCTCCACTTT. Protein sequence: CASSPVSGEDSPLHF.

The chain recombines TRBV7-8 with TRBJ1-5; D possibly corresponds to TRBD1 (6 bases). V was trimmed by 0 bases and J by 9 bases, leaving 12 bases between them. The CDR3 contains 14 residues. The V gene's germline CDR1 is SGHVS and CDR2 FQNEAQ. CDR3 amino acids: CASSLASDRSPQHF. The CDR3 DNA reads TGTGCCAGCAGCTTAGCGAGCGACAGGTCGCCCCAGCATTTT.

This chain joins TRBV12-5 and TRBJ1-2; a weak D match, TRBD1 (6 bases). Germline CDR1 LGHNT, CDR2 FRNRAP. The CDR3 has 13 amino acids. Trimming took off 5 bases at V and 8 bases at J, with 15 bases between the two ends. The CDR3 here is CASGATGKQGYTF. The CDR3 DNA sequence: TGTGCTAGTGGTGCTACAGGGAAACAGGGCTACACCTTC.

The V and J genes are TRBV27 and TRBJ2-2, with D tentatively TRBD2 (6 bases). The CDR3 loop spans 15 amino acids. V dropped 7 bases and J dropped 5 bases, with 17 bases sitting between them. Germline CDR1 reads MNHEY; CDR2 reads SMNVEV (reference sequence). This chain's CDR3 is CASTPGPGGTGELFF. The DNA for the CDR3 is TGTGCCAGCACTCCGGGGCCTGGGGGGACCGGGGAGCTGTTTTTT.

This chain links TRBV4-2 with TRBJ2-7; no firm D call. CDR1 is LGHNA, CDR2 YNFKEQ, per germline. The CDR3 is 15 residues long. Trimming left V 1 base short and J 0 bases short, with 10 bases between. The DNA of the CDR3 is TGTGCCAGCAGCCAAGCGGTAGTGAGCTCCTACGAGCAGTACTTC. Translated, it gives CASSQAVVSSYEQYF.

J is TRBJ2-7 and V is TRBV5-6; D unresolved. This CDR3 has 11 residues. Trimming shortened V by 4 bases and J by 2 bases, and 4 bases separated the two germline ends. From germline, CDR1 is SGHDT and CDR2 YYEEEE. The chain's CDR3 is CASSLTYEQYF. The DNA for the CDR3 is TGTGCCAGCAGCCTAACCTACGAGCAGTACTTC.

This clone occurred once. V is TRBV6-5 and J is TRBJ2-7; D possibly corresponds to TRBD2 (5 bases). Deletions cut 7 bases from V and 6 bases from J, with 16 bases between. The CDR3 contains 13 residues. Germline loops: CDR1 MNHEY, CDR2 SVGAGI. The CDR3: CASTLGSSCEQYF. The CDR3 region has the DNA TGTGCCAGCACCCTGGGCTCTAGCTGCGAGCAGTACTTC.

The chain uses TRBV28 and TRBJ2-1; 11 positions match TRBD2. J lost 1 base, V lost 2 bases, and 4 bases had no gene match. The CDR3 loop spans 17 amino acids. Looked up from germline, CDR1 is MDHEN and CDR2 is SYDVKM. CDR3 bases: TGTGCCAGCAGTTTAGGAACTAGCGGGAGTTCCTACAATGAGCAGTTCTTC. Translated, it gives CASSLGTSGSSYNEQFF.